Following are 10 T cell receptor delta chains from one sample sequenced in a study of gamma-delta T cells after stem cell transplantation. TCRdb re-called the RT-PCR reads through CATT. This sample has around 1,300 delta-chain clones, with about 14% found just once. The specimen sequenced was gamma-delta T cells. All receptors derive from a human donor. It is not recorded whose cells these are; they may come from a transplant donor.

This clone was detected many times. It is likely a read error: a sequence one base away is far more abundant. V and J are TRDV2 and TRDJ1; no definite D call. The CDR3 spans 17 residues. V dropped 5 bases and J dropped 0 bases, with 21 bases sitting between them. Per the germline V gene, CDR1 is GEAIGNYY and CDR2 is EKD. CDR3 DNA sequence: TGTGCCTGTGGCACGGTACTCGGGTCCCAGTACACCGATAAACTCATCTTT. Protein product: CACGTVLGSQYTDKLIF.

Turning to this clone: The protein TCRdb gives is from a much larger clone and does not agree with this DNA's translation at residue 9, likely a read error; the protein shown here comes from the DNA. The chain carries TRDV2 and TRDJ1, with 8 bases aligning to TRDD3. J gave up 0 bases and V 3 bases, and 14 bases lay outside the gene matches. CDR3 length: 18 amino acids. Per germline, CDR1 GEAIGNYY and CDR2 EKD. This chain's CDR3 is CACDDLLGVSQYTDKLIF. The CDR3, as DNA: TGTGCCTGTGACGACCTACTGGGGGTTTCCCAGTACACCGATAAACTCATCTTT.

Comment on this clone: A far more abundant clone sits one base away, making this likely a read error. The same CDR3 arises from other DNA sequences in this sample as well. This chain joins TRDV2 and TRDJ1; TRDD2 agrees at 9 bases. Trimming at V came to 4 bases and at J to 4 bases, leaving 21 bases not matched to a gene. Germline CDR1 reads GEAIGNYY; CDR2 reads EKD. This CDR3 contains 19 residues. The DNA for the CDR3 is TGTGCCTGTGATACCCACCTTCCTACAATCCGTGGGGACTACGATAAACTCATCTTT. Amino acid sequence: CACDTHLPTIRGDYDKLIF.

This clone has only a few counts. Only one base separates this from a far larger clonotype, so it likely reflects a read error. The chain couples TRDV2 to TRDJ1, with 11 bases that match TRDD3. There are 16 residues in the CDR3. Trimming at V came to 3 bases and at J to 13 bases, leaving 18 bases not matched to a gene. The V gene's germline CDR1 is GEAIGNYY and CDR2 EKD. DNA for the CDR3: TGTGCCTGTGACGAACTTGACGCTGGGGGATACTATAGACACATCTTT. Protein product: CACDELDAGGYYRHIF.

Worth noting for this clone: A far larger clone lies a single base away; this is likely a read error. Distinct nucleotide sequences in the sample also encode this CDR3. The genes are TRDV2 and TRDJ1, with TRDD3 matching 7 bases. This CDR3 region has 14 residues. J lost 3 bases, V lost 4 bases, and 7 bases had no gene match. The germline V gene has CDR1 GEAIGNYY and CDR2 EKD. CDR3 coding DNA: TGTGCCTGTGAATCCCTGGGGGTACCCGATAAACTCATCTTT. This sequence encodes CACESLGVPDKLIF.

A few counts support this clone. A far larger clone is off by one base, so a read error is likely. The chain carries TRDV2 and TRDJ1; 8 nucleotides line up with TRDD3. The length of the CDR3 is 16 residues. Germline V gene lookup returns CDR1 GEAIGNYY and CDR2 EKD. This CDR3 is CACGTVWGMNTDKLIF. CDR3 nucleotide sequence: TGTGCCTGTGGCACCGTTTGGGGGATGAACACCGATAAACTCATCTTT.

For this clone: A far larger clone is one nucleotide away, so this likely arose from a read error. Distinct nucleotide sequences in the sample also encode this CDR3. The chain links TRDV2 to TRDJ3, with 7 bases identical to TRDD3. Germline CDR1 is GEAIGNYY and CDR2 is EKD. CDR3 length equals 23 residues. CDR3 DNA sequence: TGTGCCTGTGACACCGTCGATGCCCACGTAAAACTGGGGAGCTCCTGGGACACCCGACAGATGTTTTTT. Translation gives CACDTVDAHVKLGSSWDTRQMFF.

The table lists this clone with a few counts. This chain uses TRDV2 with TRDJ1, with 8 bases matching TRDD3. V lost 9 bases to trimming and J lost 3 bases; unmatched junction nucleotides: 11. CDR3 length equals 14 residues. Germline V gene data show CDR1 as GEAIGNYY and CDR2 as EKD. The CDR3 region has the DNA TGTGCCAGCTTCCCACTGGGGGTCCCCGATAAACTCATCTTT. This gives the protein CASFPLGVPDKLIF.

To note about this clone: With only one base between it and a far larger clone, this is likely a read error. The DNA of the CDR3 is TGTGCCTGTGACAATGTACTGGGGGATACGCTCAGCTGGGGCACCCGACAGATGTTTTTC. Translation: CACDNVLGDTLSWGTRQMFF. The V call is TRDV2, the J call TRDJ3, with 13 bases lining up with TRDD3. CDR3 length: 20 residues. Germline V gene data show CDR1 as GEAIGNYY and CDR2 as EKD.

As for this clone: For this DNA, TCRdb reports the protein of a much larger clone, which diverges at residue 7, most likely from a read error; the protein presented here is translated directly from the DNA. The chain joins TRDV2 to TRDJ1; 12 bases fit TRDD3. There are 18 residues in the CDR3. V gave up 0 bases and J gave up 0 bases; unmatched junction bases: 7. The germline V gene has CDR1 GEAIGNYY and CDR2 EKD. CDR3 nucleotide sequence: TGTGCCTGTGACACCCTGGCTGGGGGATACGCGTACACCGATAAACTCATCTTT. It specifies CACDTLAGGYAYTDKLIF.